Reported below is one T cell receptor (beta chain). Its antigen is undetermined. Sequencing used immunoSEQ multiplex PCR; TCRdb keeps in-frame clones, though not all of them. The sample has 100,000 to 150,000 clones; almost 95% are singletons. These data originate in a study of T cell responses to AZD1222 COVID-19 vaccine. Across the study: Pooling of second doses given at about 4 or about 12 weeks was done. Study findings and constraints: Per reports, nearly half of all spike-specific TCRs target regions that are unmutated in variants. Without day 14 samples, only post-peak T cell repertoires were studied.

V gave up 6 bases and J gave up 4 bases, with 14 bases separating them. The CDR3 length is 14 residues. CDR1 and CDR2 (germline): SGHNT, YENEEA. Sequencing used peripheral blood, obtained on day 0 of AZD1222 vaccination. The J gene is TRBJ2-3, the V gene TRBV11-3, with D perhaps TRBD2 (6 bases). The sequence was obtained from an adult in good health. CDR3 region: CASSTMGGADTQYF. DNA of the CDR3: TGTGCCAGCAGTACGATGGGAGGAGCAGATACGCAGTATTTT.